These T cell receptor beta chains were read from a single sample in a study of blood T cell repertoires in COVID-19. Sequenced by immunoSEQ multiplex PCR; TCRdb stores in-frame clones only, minus some. The sample has roughly 150,000 clones; around four fifths are singletons. Sequenced sample: PBMCs or T cells enriched from blood (not recorded which). These receptors were obtained from a man aged 65 to 79 who had been exposed to COVID-19. CDR3s include the opening cysteine and the closing phenylalanine or tryptophan. The D gene is left open where the match is weak. Size tells how often a clone was seen (once, few, many) or the class of an expanded clone, and some rows leave it out.

j_gene	v_gene	abundance	d_gene	CDR3nt	CDR3aa
TRBJ2-1	TRBV5-1	NA	TRBD2	TGCGCCAGCAGGCAGCGGGAGCTTGCGCCCTCGGATCGGGGTGAGCAGTTCTTC	CASRQRELAPSDRGEQFF
TRBJ2-7	TRBV6-1	few	NA	TGTGCCAGCAGTGAAAGTCCGGCAGGTTCCCACGAGCAGTACTTC	CASSESPAGSHEQYF
TRBJ2-2	TRBV29-1	NA	NA	TGCAGCGTGCGTAGGGGCTACGGGGAGCTGTTTTTT	CSVRRGYGELFF
TRBJ1-3	TRBV28	NA	NA	TGTGCCAGCAGTACAGGACCTAACTTCGGAAACACCATATATTTT	CASSTGPNFGNTIYF
TRBJ2-1	TRBV7-9	NA	TRBD2	TGTGCCAGCAGGAGGGAACTAGCGGGAGGCAGGAGTGAGCAGTTCTTC	CASRRELAGGRSEQFF
TRBJ2-1	TRBV7-9	NA	TRBD2	TGTGCCAGCAGCGCGACCGGACTAGCCAATGAGCAGTTCTTC	CASSATGLANEQFF
TRBJ2-5	TRBV28	NA	NA	TGTGCCAGCAGTTTAGGGTCTAGCAAGAAGACCCAGTACTTC	CASSLGSSKKTQYF
TRBJ1-1	TRBV20-1	NA	TRBD1	TGCAGGACAGGGGGCACTGAAGCTTTCTTT	CRTGGTEAFF
TRBJ2-1	TRBV9	once	NA	TGTGCCAGCAGCGTCTCGGCGGGGCGGAATCCCCCCTACAATGAGCAGTTCTTC	CASSVSAGRNPPYNEQFF
TRBJ2-7	TRBV6-5	once	TRBD1	TGTGCCAACACCAGGGGGCTCTACTACGAGCAGTACTTC	CANTRGLYYEQYF
TRBJ1-5	TRBV19	NA	NA	TGTGCCAGTACAGGGGCTTGGGGTAGCAATCAGCCCCAGCATTTT	CASTGAWGSNQPQHF
TRBJ1-4	TRBV18	NA	NA	TGTGCCAGCTCACCACGGCTGAATGAAAAACTGTTTTTT	CASSPRLNEKLFF
TRBJ1-1	TRBV9	NA	TRBD1	TGTGCCAGCAGCGACCGGACAGGGAAGGTTGGGACTGAAGCTTTCTTT	CASSDRTGKVGTEAFF
TRBJ1-4	TRBV27	NA	NA	TGTGCCAGCAGCCCCCTCGGGGGGCGGTGGGAAAAACTGTTTTTT	CASSPLGGRWEKLFF
TRBJ2-3	TRBV4-3	few	NA	TGCGCCAGCAGCATCACCACCCTCGGAGATACGCAGTATTTT	CASSITTLGDTQYF
TRBJ1-3	TRBV19	NA	NA	TGTGCCAGTAGTATTCACTCCGGGATATCTGGAAACACCATATATTTT	CASSIHSGISGNTIYF